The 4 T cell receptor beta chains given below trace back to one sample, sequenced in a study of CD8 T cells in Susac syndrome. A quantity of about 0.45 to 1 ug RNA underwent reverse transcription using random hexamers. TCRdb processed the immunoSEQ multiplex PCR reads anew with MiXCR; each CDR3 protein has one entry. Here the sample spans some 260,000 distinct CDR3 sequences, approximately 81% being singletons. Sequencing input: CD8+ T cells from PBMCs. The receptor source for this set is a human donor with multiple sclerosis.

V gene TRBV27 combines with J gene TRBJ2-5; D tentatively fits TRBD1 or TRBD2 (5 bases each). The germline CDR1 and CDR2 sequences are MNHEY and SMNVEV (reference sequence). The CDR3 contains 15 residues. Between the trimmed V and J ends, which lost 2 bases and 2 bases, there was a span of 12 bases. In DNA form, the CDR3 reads TGTGCCAGCAGTTTAAGGGGCGGGCCTCAAGAGACCCAGTACTTC. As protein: CASSLRGGPQETQYF.

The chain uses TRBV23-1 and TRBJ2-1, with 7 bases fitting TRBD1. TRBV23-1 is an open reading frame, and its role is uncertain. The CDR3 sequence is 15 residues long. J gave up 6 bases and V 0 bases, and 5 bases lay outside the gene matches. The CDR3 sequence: CASSQSTHRGNEQFF. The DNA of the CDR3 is TGCGCCAGCAGTCAATCCACCCACAGGGGCAATGAGCAGTTCTTC.

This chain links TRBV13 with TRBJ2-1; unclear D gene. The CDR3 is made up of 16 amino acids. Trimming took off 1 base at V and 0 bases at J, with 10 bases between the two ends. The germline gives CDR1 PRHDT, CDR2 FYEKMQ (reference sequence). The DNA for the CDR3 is TGTGCCAGCAGCTTAGATGGCCGGAGCTCCTACAATGAGCAGTTCTTC. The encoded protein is CASSLDGRSSYNEQFF.

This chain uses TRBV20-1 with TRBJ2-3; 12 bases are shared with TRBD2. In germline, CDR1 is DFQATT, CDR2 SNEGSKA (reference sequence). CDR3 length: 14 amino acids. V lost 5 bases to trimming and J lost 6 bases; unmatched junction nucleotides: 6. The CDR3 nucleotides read TGCAGTGCTCCGACTAGCGGGAGACGGGATACGCAGTATTTT. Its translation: CSAPTSGRRDTQYF.